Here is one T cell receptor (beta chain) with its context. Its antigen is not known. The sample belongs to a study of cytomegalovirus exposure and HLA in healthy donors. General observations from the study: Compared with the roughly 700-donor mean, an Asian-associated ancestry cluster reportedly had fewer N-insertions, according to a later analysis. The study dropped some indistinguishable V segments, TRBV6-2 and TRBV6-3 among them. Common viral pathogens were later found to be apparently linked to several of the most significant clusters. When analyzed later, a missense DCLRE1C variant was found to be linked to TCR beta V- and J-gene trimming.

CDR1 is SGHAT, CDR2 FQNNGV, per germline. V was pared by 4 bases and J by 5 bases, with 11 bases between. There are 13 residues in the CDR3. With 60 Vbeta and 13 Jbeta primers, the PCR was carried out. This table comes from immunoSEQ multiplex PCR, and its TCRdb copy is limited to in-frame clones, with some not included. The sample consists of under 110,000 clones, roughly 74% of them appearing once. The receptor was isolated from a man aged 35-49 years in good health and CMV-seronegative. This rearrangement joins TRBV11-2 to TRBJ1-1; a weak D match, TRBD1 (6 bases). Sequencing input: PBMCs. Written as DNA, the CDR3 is TGTGCCAGCAGCTCACAGGGTAAGACTGAAGCTTTCTTT. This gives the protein CASSSQGKTEAFF.